The present entry profiles one TCR beta chain with its context. The data originate from a study of TIL therapy for anti-PD-1-resistant metastatic lung cancer. Across the whole study: Median patient age was nearly 55, ranging roughly 38-75 years.

The libraries were made with immunoSEQ v3. Sequencing depth was around 2 million read pairs for survey level, roughly 4.5-6 million for deep. Only in-frame clones appear in the TCRdb table, and some are missing; sequencing was by immunoSEQ multiplex PCR. The data show approximately 60,000 clones, roughly four fifths seen once. Time point meaning: pre-treatment sample, taken before nivolumab and TIL therapy. J gave up 0 bases and V 3 bases, and 2 bases lay outside the gene matches. CDR1 and CDR2 from the germline V gene are SGHRS and YFSETQ. The CDR3 covers 15 residues. This specimen consisted of blood, obtained at baseline. The receptor's source is a person aged 25 to 80 with non-small cell lung cancer. V gene TRBV5-1 combines with J gene TRBJ2-3; 9 bases are a match to TRBD1. The CDR3 region is CASSSGTGSTDTQYF. The CDR3 DNA reads as TGCGCCAGCAGCTCCGGGACAGGGAGCACAGATACGCAGTATTTT.